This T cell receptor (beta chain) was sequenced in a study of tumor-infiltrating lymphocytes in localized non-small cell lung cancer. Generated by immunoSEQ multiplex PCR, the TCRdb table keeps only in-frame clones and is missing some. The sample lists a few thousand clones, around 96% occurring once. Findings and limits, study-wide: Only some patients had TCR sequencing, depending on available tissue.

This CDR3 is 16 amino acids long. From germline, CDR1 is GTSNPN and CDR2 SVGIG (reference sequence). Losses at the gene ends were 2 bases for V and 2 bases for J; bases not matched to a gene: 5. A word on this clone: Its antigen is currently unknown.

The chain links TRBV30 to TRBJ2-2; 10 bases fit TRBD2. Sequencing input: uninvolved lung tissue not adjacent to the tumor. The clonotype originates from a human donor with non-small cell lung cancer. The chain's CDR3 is CAWSSLAGENTGELFF. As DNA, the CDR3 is TGTGCCTGGAGTAGTCTAGCGGGAGAAAACACCGGGGAGCTGTTTTTT.